A single sample gave rise to the 21 T cell receptor beta chains below, sequenced in a study of somatic mutations in cytotoxic T cells in rheumatoid arthritis. Libraries were prepared by immunoSEQ multiplex PCR; TCRdb keeps only in-frame clonotypes and omits some of them. The sample carries over 10,000 clones, 70% to 85% recorded once. Input material: CD8+ T cells sorted from blood. The receptor source for this set is a woman in her 40s in good health.

This clone turned up a few times. The chain joins TRBV7-2 to TRBJ2-7, with 8 bases identical to TRBD1. The length of the CDR3 is 15 residues. Per the germline V gene, CDR1 is SGHTA and CDR2 is FQGNSA. The J segment lost 6 bases and the V segment lost 1 base, leaving 8 bases of the junction unmatched. The CDR3 bases are TGTGCCAGCAGCTTAGTCGGGACAGGCTTTCCCGAGCAGTACGTC. Translated, it gives CASSLVGTGFPEQYV.

V is TRBV4-1 and J is TRBJ2-1; D remains ambiguous. CDR1 MGHRA and CDR2 YSYEKL come from the germline V gene. This CDR3 spans 15 amino acids. Deletions cut 0 bases from V and 8 bases from J, with 14 bases between. DNA for the CDR3: TGCGCCAGCAGCCAAGAAGAGGTGGGAAGCGATGAGCAGTTCTTC. Translating gives CASSQEEVGSDEQFF.

The rearrangement joins TRBV27 to TRBJ2-1; 7 nucleotides agree with TRBD1. The CDR3 spans 13 residues. Trimming at V came to 6 bases and at J to 4 bases, leaving 3 bases not matched to a gene. The V gene's germline CDR1 is MNHEY and CDR2 SMNVEV (reference sequence). DNA for the CDR3: TGTGCCAGCAGCCGGGACAGTTACAATGAGCAGTTCTTC. This gives the protein CASSRDSYNEQFF.

This clone occurred once. The rearrangement links TRBV7-8 to TRBJ1-1, with D perhaps TRBD1 (6 bases). Germline CDR1 and CDR2: SGHVS and FQNEAQ. The V end lost 5 bases, the J end lost 3 bases, and 16 bases lay between the germline ends. CDR3 size: 15 residues. The CDR3 region is CASSTQGGDHTEAFF. The CDR3 DNA follows: TGTGCCAGCAGCACACAGGGAGGGGACCACACTGAAGCTTTCTTT. Full variable domain (outside the CDR3, taken from reference TRBV7-8 and TRBJ1-1): GAGVSQSPRYKVAKRGQDVALRCDPISGHVSLFWYQQALGQGPEFLTYFQNEAQLDKSGLPSDRFFAERPEGSVSTLKIQRTQQEDSAVYLCASSTQGGDHTEAFFGQGTRLTVV.

V and J are TRBV6-5 and TRBJ1-1, with 10 bases aligning to TRBD1. V was pared by 5 bases and J by 6 bases, with 9 bases of the junction left unmatched. The germline V gene encodes CDR1 MNHEY and CDR2 SVGAGI. CDR3 length: 15 residues. CDR3 sequence: CASSPGDRGFAEAFF. In DNA, the CDR3 is TGTGCCAGCAGTCCTGGGGACAGGGGATTCGCTGAAGCTTTCTTT.

The chain uses TRBV19 and TRBJ2-2, with D tentatively TRBD1 (5 bases). The CDR3 runs 12 residues. The germline V gene encodes CDR1 LNHDA and CDR2 SQIVND (reference sequence). V lost 5 bases and J lost 6, with 7 bases in between. The CDR3 reads CASSLGAGELFF. The DNA for the CDR3 is TGTGCCAGTAGTCTAGGGGCCGGGGAGCTGTTTTTT.

The rearrangement links TRBV9 to TRBJ2-7, with 13 bases aligning to TRBD2. The germline gives CDR1 SGDLS, CDR2 YYNGEE. J was trimmed by 5 bases and V by 2 bases; bases with no gene match: 1. The CDR3 length is 14 residues. This CDR3 reads CASSVGLAGHEQYF. CDR3 DNA sequence: TGTGCCAGCAGCGTGGGACTAGCGGGACACGAGCAGTACTTC.

The chain joins TRBV14 to TRBJ2-1; TRBD2 matches 10 bases. Trimming at V came to 4 bases and at J to 2 bases, leaving 5 bases not matched to a gene. Germline assignment: CDR1 SGHDN and CDR2 FVKESK. The CDR3 contains 16 residues. CDR3 protein: CASSPLAGVTYNEQFF. The CDR3, as DNA: TGTGCCAGCAGCCCGCTAGCGGGGGTGACCTACAATGAGCAGTTCTTC.

This clone was counted once. The gene calls are TRBV11-3 and TRBJ2-1; TRBD1 might be the D (5 bases). The V gene's germline CDR1 is SGHNT and CDR2 YENEEA. The CDR3 is 14 residues long. The V end was cut by 5 bases, the J end by 4 bases, with 12 bases between. CDR3 DNA: TGTGCCAGCAGCCGTCTAGGGGCTTACAATGAGCAGTTCTTC. Protein product: CASSRLGAYNEQFF.

V and J are TRBV29-1 and TRBJ1-2; no firm D call. V was pared by 6 bases and J by 6 bases, with 17 bases between. Germline assignment: CDR1 SQVTM and CDR2 ANQGSEA. CDR3 length equals 13 residues. The CDR3 region is CSVRRGTGNGYTF. Written as DNA, the CDR3 is TGCAGCGTGCGGCGGGGAACGGGAAATGGCTACACCTTC.

This clone was detected only a few times. The chain has TRBV5-1 and TRBJ2-7, with no clear D. V lost 0 bases and J lost 6, with 4 bases in between. CDR1 and CDR2 (germline): SGHRS, YFSETQ. This CDR3 spans 11 amino acids. CDR3 sequence (DNA): TGCGCCAGCAGCTTGGGTCCCGAGCAGTACTTC. It translates to CASSLGPEQYF.

This chain uses TRBV25-1 with TRBJ1-2, with 7 bases matching TRBD1. Germline trimming cut 0 bases from V and 8 bases from J; bases unmatched to any gene: 18. The germline V gene has CDR1 MGHDK and CDR2 SYGVNS. This CDR3 is built from 18 residues. The CDR3 reads CASSEYSPRDSQSGGYTF. CDR3 bases: TGTGCCAGCAGTGAATATTCCCCCCGGGACAGCCAATCGGGGGGCTACACCTTC.

The chain combines TRBV15 with TRBJ2-2; D gene unclear. The germline V gene encodes CDR1 LNHNV and CDR2 YYDKDF (reference sequence). The CDR3 is made up of 16 amino acids. V lost 1 base to trimming and J lost 5 bases, with 14 bases between them. CDR3 nucleotides: TGTGCCACCAGCAGAGGCCTTATCGACTCGACCGGGGAGCTGTTTTTT. As protein: CATSRGLIDSTGELFF.

The genes are TRBV7-9 and TRBJ1-1; TRBD1 is a possible D gene (5 bases). This CDR3 comprises 13 residues. Germline CDR1 is SEHNR and CDR2 is FQNEAQ (reference sequence). V was trimmed by 5 bases and J by 12 bases, leaving 19 bases between them. DNA of the CDR3: TGTGCCAGCAGCGTTGCGGGGCAGGGAGGGACTTTCTTT. It yields the protein CASSVAGQGGTFF.

The genes are TRBV27 and TRBJ2-2; TRBD1 aligns across 7 bases. The CDR3 extends over 17 amino acids. With 3 bases clipped from V and 0 bases from J, the junction kept 7 bases outside the gene matches. Germline CDR1 reads MNHEY; CDR2 reads SMNVEV (reference sequence). Here the CDR3 reads CASSLTPGQTNTGELFF. In DNA, the CDR3 is TGTGCCAGCAGTTTGACGCCGGGACAGACGAACACCGGGGAGCTGTTTTTT.

The V and J genes are TRBV11-2 and TRBJ2-7; 8 bases are shared with TRBD1. With V trimmed by 5 bases and J by 0 bases, 15 bases remained unmatched. CDR1 and CDR2 from the germline V gene are SGHAT and FQNNGV. This CDR3 has 18 amino acids. CDR3 loop: CASSTWPGTGLSSYEQYV. Here the CDR3 DNA reads TGTGCCAGCAGCACTTGGCCAGGGACAGGTCTTAGCTCCTACGAGCAGTACGTC.

The V and J genes are TRBV5-1 and TRBJ1-1; tentative D call: TRBD1 (6 bases). CDR1 SGHRS and CDR2 YFSETQ come from the germline V gene. V shed 4 bases and J shed 8 bases, with 15 bases lying between them. CDR3 length: 13 residues. The CDR3 reads CASSPIGQLEAFF. The CDR3 DNA is TGCGCCAGCAGCCCTATCGGACAGCTAGAAGCTTTCTTT.

V is TRBV9 and J is TRBJ2-1, with D possibly being TRBD1 (5 bases). V was clipped by 3 bases and J by 5 bases, with 6 bases between them. CDR3 length equals 12 residues. Germline values: CDR1 SGDLS, CDR2 YYNGEE. CDR3 DNA sequence: TGTGCCAGCAGCGAGGGGAACAATGAGCAGTTCTTC. Translated, it gives CASSEGNNEQFF.

The table lists this clone with a few counts. The chain couples TRBV4-1 to TRBJ2-7; possible D gene TRBD2, 5 bases. The CDR3 spans 15 residues. The germline gives CDR1 MGHRA, CDR2 YSYEKL. Deletions cut 0 bases from V and 4 bases from J, with 13 bases between. The CDR3 sequence: CASSQEIGRGYEQYV. For the CDR3, the DNA is TGCGCCAGCAGCCAAGAAATTGGTCGGGGATACGAGCAGTACGTC.

This clone was seen only once. The CDR3 reads CASSLIDEKLFF. For the CDR3, the DNA is TGTGCCAGCAGCTTAATTGATGAAAAACTGTTTTTT. This chain links TRBV7-9 with TRBJ1-4; no reliable D call. The CDR3 length is 12 residues. Looked up from germline, CDR1 is SEHNR and CDR2 is FQNEAQ (reference sequence). V lost 2 bases, J lost 6 bases, and 4 bases lay in between.

This chain uses TRBV27 with TRBJ2-5; D unclear. Germline CDR1 reads MNHEY; CDR2 reads SMNVEV (reference sequence). The CDR3 runs to 13 residues. Trimming shortened V by 5 bases and J by 0 bases, and 7 bases separated the two germline ends. The CDR3 DNA sequence: TGTGCCAGCAGTCCGCGGTACCAAGAGACCCAGTACTTC. It is translated as CASSPRYQETQYF.